This T cell receptor beta chain was retrieved from a study of blood T cell repertoires in COVID-19. About the study: Acute-phase and convalescent COVID-19 samples originated in the United States, Italy and Spain. Sources were T cells, B-cell-depleted T cells, or PBMCs; the material itself was cDNA or gDNA.

In the authors' methods: Using reference gene primer amplification, nucleated cell counts were estimated. Measured with immunoSEQ multiplex PCR; TCRdb has only the in-frame clones, and not every one. V, J and clone size were drawn from that table, and D and trimming were deduced from the DNA. This repertoire shows approximately 110,000 clones, approximately 81% found once; its top ten account for approximately 2.1%. This CDR3 has 14 amino acids. V was clipped by 3 bases and J by 3 bases; unmatched bases: 3. Germline values: CDR1 SGHDN, CDR2 FVKESK. The genes are TRBV14 and TRBJ2-7, with 9 bases fitting TRBD2. The TCR comes from a human donor in a cohort sampled during active COVID-19. Sequencing was carried out using peripheral blood. CDR3 sequence: CASSQNSGGYEQYF. The CDR3 DNA follows: TGTGCCAGCAGCCAGAATAGCGGGGGCTACGAGCAGTACTTC.